The T cell receptor (beta chain) under discussion was sequenced for a study of blood T cell repertoires in COVID-19. Study-wide context: Specimens from acute and convalescent COVID-19 originated in the United States, Italy and Spain. In each case, the material was cDNA or gDNA derived from T cells, B-cell-depleted T cells, or PBMCs.

In the original processing: Nucleated cell number was recorded as an estimate derived from reference gene primer amplification. Here immunoSEQ multiplex PCR was the method, and the copy in TCRdb shows in-frame clones only, minus some. The V and J calls and the clone size are those of that table, but D and trimming were determined from the DNA. The sample shows almost 95,000 clones, around three quarters of them seen only once. This CDR3 has 16 residues. Germline V CDR1 and CDR2: MNHEY, SVGEGT. Trimming took 2 bases from V and 3 from J, leaving 16 bases between them. Sequenced input: peripheral blood. This clonotype was obtained from an older woman in a cohort sampled during active or convalescent COVID-19. The chain uses TRBV6-2 or TRBV6-3 and TRBJ1-1, with D tentatively TRBD1 (5 bases). The CDR3 DNA follows: TGTGCCAGCAGTTACGGTGTGTGGCGGGGGTACACTGAAGCTTTCTTT. Its protein is CASSYGVWRGYTEAFF.